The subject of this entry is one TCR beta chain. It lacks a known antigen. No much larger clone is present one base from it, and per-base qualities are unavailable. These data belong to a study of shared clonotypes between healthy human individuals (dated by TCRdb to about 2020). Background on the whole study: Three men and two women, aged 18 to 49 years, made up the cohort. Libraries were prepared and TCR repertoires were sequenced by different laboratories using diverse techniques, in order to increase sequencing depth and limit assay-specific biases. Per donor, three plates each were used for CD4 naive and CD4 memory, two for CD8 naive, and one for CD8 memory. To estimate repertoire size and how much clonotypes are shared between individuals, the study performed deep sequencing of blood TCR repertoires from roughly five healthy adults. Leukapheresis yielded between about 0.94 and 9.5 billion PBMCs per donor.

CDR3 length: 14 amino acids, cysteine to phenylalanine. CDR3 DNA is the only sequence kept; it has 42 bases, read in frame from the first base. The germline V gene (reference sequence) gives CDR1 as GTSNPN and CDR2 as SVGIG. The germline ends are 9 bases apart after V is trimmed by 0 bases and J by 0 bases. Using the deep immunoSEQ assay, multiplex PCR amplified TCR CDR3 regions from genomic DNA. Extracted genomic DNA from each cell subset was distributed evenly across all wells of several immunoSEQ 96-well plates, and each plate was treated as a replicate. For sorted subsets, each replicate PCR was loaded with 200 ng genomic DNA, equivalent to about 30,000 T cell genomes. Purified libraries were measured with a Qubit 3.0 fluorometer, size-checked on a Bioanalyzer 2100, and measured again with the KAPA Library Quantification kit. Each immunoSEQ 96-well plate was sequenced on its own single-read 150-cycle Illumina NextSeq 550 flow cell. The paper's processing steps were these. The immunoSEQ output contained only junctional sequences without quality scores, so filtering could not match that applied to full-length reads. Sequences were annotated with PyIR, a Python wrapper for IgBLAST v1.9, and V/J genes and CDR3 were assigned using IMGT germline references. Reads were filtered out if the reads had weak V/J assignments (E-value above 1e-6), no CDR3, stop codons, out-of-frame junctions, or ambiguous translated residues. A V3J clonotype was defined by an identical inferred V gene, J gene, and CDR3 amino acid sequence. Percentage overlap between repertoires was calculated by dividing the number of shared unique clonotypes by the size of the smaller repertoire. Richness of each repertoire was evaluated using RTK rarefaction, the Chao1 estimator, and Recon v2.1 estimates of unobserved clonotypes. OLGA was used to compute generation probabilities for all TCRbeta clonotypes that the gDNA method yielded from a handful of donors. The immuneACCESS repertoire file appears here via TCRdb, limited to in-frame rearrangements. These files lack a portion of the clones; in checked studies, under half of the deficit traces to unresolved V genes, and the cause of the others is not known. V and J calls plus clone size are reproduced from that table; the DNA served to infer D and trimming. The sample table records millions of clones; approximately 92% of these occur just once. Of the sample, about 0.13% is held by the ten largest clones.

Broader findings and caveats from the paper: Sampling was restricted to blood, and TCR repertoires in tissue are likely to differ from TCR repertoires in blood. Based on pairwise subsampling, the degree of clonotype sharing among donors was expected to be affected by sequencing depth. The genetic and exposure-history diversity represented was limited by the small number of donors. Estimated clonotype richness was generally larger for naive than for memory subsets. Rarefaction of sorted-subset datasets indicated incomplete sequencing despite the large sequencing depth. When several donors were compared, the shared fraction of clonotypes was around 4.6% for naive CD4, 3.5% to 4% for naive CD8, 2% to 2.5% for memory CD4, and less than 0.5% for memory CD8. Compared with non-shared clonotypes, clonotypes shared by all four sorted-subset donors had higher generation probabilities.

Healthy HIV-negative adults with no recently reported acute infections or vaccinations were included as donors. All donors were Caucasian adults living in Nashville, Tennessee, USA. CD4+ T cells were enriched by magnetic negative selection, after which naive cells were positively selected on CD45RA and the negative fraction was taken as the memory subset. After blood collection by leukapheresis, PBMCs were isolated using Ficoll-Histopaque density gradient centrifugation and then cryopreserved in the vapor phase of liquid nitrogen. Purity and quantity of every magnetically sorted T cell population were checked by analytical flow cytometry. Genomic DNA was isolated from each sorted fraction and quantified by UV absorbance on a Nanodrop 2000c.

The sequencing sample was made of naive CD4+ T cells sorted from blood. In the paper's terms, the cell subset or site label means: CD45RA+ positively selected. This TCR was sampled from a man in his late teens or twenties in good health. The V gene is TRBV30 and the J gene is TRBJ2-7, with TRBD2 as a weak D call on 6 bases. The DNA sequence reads TGTGCCTGGAGTGTCGGGACTTACTCCTACGAGCAGTACTTC. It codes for CAWSVGTYSYEQYF. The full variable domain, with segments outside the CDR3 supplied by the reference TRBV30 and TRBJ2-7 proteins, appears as SQTIHQWPATLVQPVGSPLSLECTVEGTSNPNLYWYRQAAGRGLQLLFYSVGIGQISSEVPQNLSASRPQDRQFILSSKKLLLSDSGFYLCAWSVGTYSYEQYFGPGTRLTVT.